This T cell receptor beta chain was found in a study of T cell repertoires in cytomegalovirus infection (dated by TCRdb to about 2019). For context, the study as a whole: Recently identified HLA-C-restricted CMV epitopes, whose presentation resists viral immunomodulation, were targeted by peptide stimulations together with well-studied HLA-B-restricted epitopes. Donor HLA type was relevant to the analysis, as public TCR beta signatures indicated carriage of CMV infection together with the matching HLA type.

A note on this clonotype: Its antigen is currently not known. The input lacks base qualities; no much larger clone sits a single base away.

The paper's findings and limits, for the study overall: In both this cohort and an independent roughly 330-donor cohort, the cumulative frequency of public TCR beta family members distinguished carriers of CMV infection plus the relevant HLA type. The ex vivo response was dominated by HLA-C-restricted CMV-specific TCR beta clonotypes, and the single most frequent clonotype in two of eight donors was supplied by these HLA-C-restricted clonotypes.

TCRdb lists the instrument as Illumina HiSeq 1500. TCRdb reran the public reads through fastp at Q25 and MiXCR, keeping productive beta chains. All rows with the same CDR3 protein become a single entry with the most common DNA and genes. Across this sample there are 150,000 or so distinct CDR3 sequences, with less than 25% seen only once. Around a quarter of the sample lies in the top ten. The treatment or condition label here, explained by the study, means: in vitro stimulation with specific CMV peptide epitopes to enrich CMV-specific T cells. The receptor was derived from a human donor in good health (CMV status not recorded). Some clones in this sample may be carry-over from other donors' samples. Here the sequenced sample was CD8+ T cells from cultured PBMCs, taken from culture after CMV antigen stimulation.

CDR3 protein: CASSSAGHHNEKLFF. The nucleotide sequence is TGTGCCAGCAGCTCCGCGGGACACCATAATGAAAAACTGTTTTTT. The chain uses TRBV7-9 and TRBJ1-4, with a tentative D gene TRBD1 over 6 matching bases. V gives up 4 bases and J gives up 4 bases, and the segment between their germline ends measures 13 bases. CDR1 and CDR2 are drawn from the germline V gene (reference sequence): SEHNR, FQNEAQ. The CDR3 has 15 amino acids, counting the end cysteine and phenylalanine. Left in the record is the CDR3 DNA by itself, 45 bases read in frame from the first base.